The next 3 T cell receptor beta chains were all read from a single sample in a study of cytomegalovirus exposure and HLA in healthy donors. Both 60 Vbeta primers and 13 Jbeta primers went into the PCR. Sequencing was performed with immunoSEQ multiplex PCR; in TCRdb, only in-frame clones are kept and a portion is missing. The ten top clones account for almost 6.5%, within a sample of approximately 190,000 clones. Sequencing was performed on PBMCs. The receptors come from a man aged 25-45 years in good health and CMV-seronegative.

The J gene is TRBJ2-5, the V gene TRBV9, with no clear D. Germline assignment: CDR1 SGDLS and CDR2 YYNGEE. The CDR3 length is 15 residues. V shed 4 bases and J shed 4 bases, with 17 bases lying between them. CDR3 protein: CASSTNSYLGETQYF. The CDR3 DNA follows: TGTGCCAGCAGCACGAACAGCTACCTGGGAGAGACCCAGTACTTC.

The rearrangement uses TRBV5-1 and TRBJ2-3; D remains ambiguous. The CDR3 sequence is 15 residues long. Germline V gives CDR1 SGHRS, CDR2 YFSETQ. Trimming took off 2 bases at V and 0 bases at J, with 10 bases between the two ends. The CDR3 sequence is CASSFGPVSTDTQYF. The CDR3 bases are TGCGCCAGCAGCTTTGGGCCAGTTAGCACAGATACGCAGTATTTT.

This chain uses TRBV28 with TRBJ2-1; 8 bases line up with TRBD2. Germline V lookup: CDR1 MDHEN, CDR2 SYDVKM. The CDR3 length is 17 residues. V lost 6 bases to trimming and J lost 0 bases; unmatched junction nucleotides: 10. The CDR3 reads CASSLGLAYSSYNEQFF. The CDR3 region has the DNA TGTGCCAGCAGCCTAGGACTAGCCTACAGCTCCTACAATGAGCAGTTCTTC.